These 31 T cell receptor beta chains came from one sample sequenced in a study of T cells in Graves' hyperthyroidism and ophthalmopathy. Amplification of TCR beta CDR3 regions used RNA as the template. With the HTBI primer set, the TCR CDR3 went through a first round of RT-PCR. TCRdb re-derived calls from the multiplex PCR reads in MiXCR, one entry per CDR3 protein. The sample has roughly 550,000 distinct CDR3 sequences, about 15% seen once. The specimen was blood. These receptors were collected from a woman between 25 and 40 years old with Graves' ophthalmopathy.

This clonotype occurred a few times. This chain links TRBV7-9 with TRBJ2-7; the match to TRBD2 covers 8 bases. The ends lost 4 bases at V and 5 bases at J; junction bases unmatched: 13. Germline V CDR1 and CDR2: SEHNR, FQNEAQ (reference sequence). This CDR3 is built from 16 residues. The CDR3 reads CASSYLGGTRRDEQYF. DNA for the CDR3: TGTGCCAGCAGCTACCTTGGGGGGACTAGGAGGGACGAGCAGTACTTC. The whole variable domain, remainder taken from reference TRBV7-9 and TRBJ2-7, is DTGVSQNPRHKITKRGQNVTFRCDPISEHNRLYWYRQTLGQGPEFLTYFQNEAQLEKSRLLSDRFSAERPKGSFSTLEIQRTEQGDSAMYLCASSYLGGTRRDEQYFGPGTRLTVT.

As for this clonotype: Since a much larger clone is just one base distant, this may be a read error. This chain connects TRBV28 to TRBJ2-7; 9 nucleotides align to TRBD1. Germline V gene lookup returns CDR1 MDHEN and CDR2 SYDVKM. With 10 bases clipped from V and 4 bases from J, the junction kept 11 bases outside the gene matches. The CDR3 is made up of 14 amino acids. CDR3 residues: CANRLQGARYEQYF. Written as DNA, the CDR3 is TGTGCCAACAGGTTACAGGGGGCGCGGTACGAGCAGTACTTC.

This clonotype was seen repeatedly, ten times or more. The CDR3 sequence: CASSQGQLGLGNFLDTDTQYF. The CDR3 nucleotides read TGTGCCAGCAGCCAAGGACAGCTGGGATTGGGAAACTTCTTGGACACAGATACGCAGTATTTT. V and J are TRBV3-1 and TRBJ2-3, with D perhaps matching TRBD1 (5 bases). V was clipped by 1 base and J by 2 bases, with 28 bases between them. Germline CDR1 LGHDT, CDR2 YNNKEL (reference sequence). The CDR3 contains 21 residues.

V is TRBV7-6 and J is TRBJ1-1; 9 nucleotides line up with TRBD1. CDR3 length: 14 residues. CDR1 and CDR2 from the germline V gene are SGHVS and FNYEAQ. Trimming removed 5 bases from V and 3 bases from J; junction bases left unmatched: 4. The CDR3 sequence is CASSTWTGDTEAFF. The CDR3 DNA sequence: TGTGCCAGCAGCACCTGGACAGGGGACACTGAAGCTTTCTTT. Variable domain in full (rest from reference TRBV7-6 and TRBJ1-1): GAGVSQSPRYKVTKRGQDVALRCDPISGHVSLYWYRQALGQGPEFLTYFNYEAQQDKSGLPNDRFSAERPEGSISTLTIQRTEQRDSAMYRCASSTWTGDTEAFFGQGTRLTVV.

This clonotype was observed a handful of times. The genes are TRBV14 and TRBJ2-1; 11 nucleotides align to TRBD2. This CDR3 region has 15 residues. J lost 12 bases, V lost 0 bases, and 7 bases had no gene match. Germline CDR1 and CDR2: SGHDN and FVKESK. Here the CDR3 DNA reads TGTGCCAGCAGCCAAGATGGACTAGCGGGTTCGTGGCAGTTCTTC. Translated, it gives CASSQDGLAGSWQFF. The full variable domain, rest sourced from reference TRBV14 and TRBJ2-1, is EAGVTQFPSHSVIEKGQTVTLRCDPISGHDNLYWYRRVMGKEIKFLLHFVKESKQDESGMPNNRFLAERTGGTYSTLKVQPAELEDSGVYFCASSQDGLAGSWQFFGPGTRLTVL.

This clonotype has at least ten counts. This sequence joins TRBV27 and TRBJ1-1, with 7 bases fitting TRBD1. V lost 6 bases, J lost 11 bases, and 12 bases stayed unmatched. CDR1 is MNHEY and CDR2 is SMNVEV in the germline V gene (reference sequence). The CDR3 totals 13 residues. The CDR3 loop is CASSHNRDREAFF. CDR3 DNA sequence: TGTGCCAGCAGCCACAACAGAGACAGGGAGGCTTTCTTT.

This clonotype was seen only a few times. The chain joins TRBV19 to TRBJ2-5; 9 bases are shared with TRBD2. Germline lookup yields CDR1 LNHDA and CDR2 SQIVND (reference sequence). This CDR3 has 15 residues. V lost 6 bases to trimming and J lost 3 bases; unmatched junction nucleotides: 8. This chain's CDR3 is CASSAEREVEETQYF. Written as DNA, the CDR3 is TGTGCCAGTAGCGCCGAGCGGGAGGTAGAAGAGACCCAGTACTTC.

The chain carries TRBV28 and TRBJ1-2; 7 bases line up with TRBD1. Germline V gene lookup returns CDR1 MDHEN and CDR2 SYDVKM. Trimming cost V 6 bases and J 6 bases; bases outside gene matches: 13. This CDR3 is built from 15 residues. This CDR3 reads CASSFGAQGSDGYTF. CDR3 coding DNA: TGTGCCAGCAGCTTTGGGGCACAGGGGTCGGATGGCTACACCTTC.

This clonotype was counted ten times or more. The chain has TRBV3-1 and TRBJ2-1; 12 bases are a match to TRBD2. The CDR3 loop spans 19 amino acids. V lost 1 base, J lost 7 bases, and 14 bases stayed unmatched. Germline V gene lookup returns CDR1 LGHDT and CDR2 YNNKEL (reference sequence). CDR3: CASSQGRTSGRYFWNEQFF. The CDR3 DNA is TGTGCCAGCAGCCAAGGCAGAACTAGCGGGAGGTATTTTTGGAATGAGCAGTTCTTC.

This clonotype was seen ten or more times. This chain joins TRBV30 and TRBJ2-7; D is unresolved. This CDR3 has 14 residues. Trimming removed 1 base from V and 3 bases from J, with 13 bases in between. In germline, CDR1 is GTSNPN, CDR2 SVGIG (reference sequence). CDR3 sequence reads: CAWSAYLGRYEQYF. CDR3 in DNA: TGTGCCTGGAGTGCATACCTCGGACGCTACGAGCAGTACTTC.

The V call is TRBV12-3 or TRBV12-4, the J call TRBJ1-2, with D possibly TRBD1 on 5 matching bases. The CDR3 is 15 amino acids. With 4 bases removed from V and 3 bases from J, the gap between germline ends came to 15 bases. CDR3 sequence: CASSSTRGGYYGYTF. The CDR3 DNA follows: TGTGCCAGCAGTTCAACGCGCGGGGGATACTATGGCTACACCTTC.

This clonotype was seen at least ten times. The chain combines TRBV2 with TRBJ2-5; TRBD1 matches 7 bases. J was trimmed by 5 bases and V by 6 bases; bases with no gene match: 9. The CDR3 covers 14 residues. Germline V CDR1 and CDR2: SNHLY, FYNNEI. CDR3 sequence reads: CASSQTGYAETQYF. In nucleotides, the CDR3 is TGTGCCAGCAGCCAGACAGGGTACGCGGAGACCCAGTACTTC.

To note about this clonotype: A much larger clone lies one base from this, so it may be a read error. No conserved phenylalanine or tryptophan is present at the end of the CDR3, so a read error is the likely explanation. V and J are TRBV20-1 and TRBJ2-3; 10 positions match TRBD1. The germline V gene has CDR1 DFQATT and CDR2 SNEGSKA (reference sequence). The CDR3 extends over 12 amino acids. CDR3 in amino acids: CRGTGVGDTQYL. CDR3 bases: TGCAGGGGGACAGGGGTTGGGGATACGCAGTATCTT.

This sequence joins TRBV6-1 and TRBJ2-7, with 7 bases fitting TRBD2. Germline V gene data show CDR1 as MNHNS and CDR2 as SASEGT. J was trimmed by 3 bases and V by 4 bases; bases with no gene match: 3. This CDR3 region has 13 residues. CDR3 DNA: TGTGCCAGCAGTGTGCGGGAGCACTACGAGCAGTACTTC. It yields the protein CASSVREHYEQYF.

The chain is built from TRBV6-2 or TRBV6-3 and TRBJ2-5; unclear D gene. Germline assignment: CDR1 MNHEY and CDR2 SVGEGT. The CDR3 is made up of 16 amino acids. The germline V and J ends were trimmed by 5 bases and 1 base, with 17 bases remaining between them. The CDR3: CASSRDRVTSQETQYF. The CDR3 region has the DNA TGTGCCAGCAGTCGCGACCGGGTCACTTCCCAAGAGACCCAGTACTTC.

This clonotype was found once. This may stem from a read error, because a much larger clone lies one nucleotide away. The chain combines TRBV3-1 with TRBJ2-2, with 7 bases fitting TRBD2. This CDR3 spans 15 amino acids. Per germline, CDR1 LGHDT and CDR2 YNNKEL (reference sequence). V dropped 4 bases and J dropped 4; count of bases not matched to a gene: 6. CDR3 nucleotide sequence: TGTGCCAGCAGCCGAAAACTAGCGAGCACCGGGGAGCTGTTTTTT. Its translation: CASSRKLASTGELFF.

This clonotype was recorded at least ten times. The chain carries TRBV2 and TRBJ1-2, with D perhaps matching TRBD1 (5 bases). Trimming removed 7 bases from V and 4 bases from J, with 16 bases in between. Germline V gene lookup returns CDR1 SNHLY and CDR2 FYNNEI. This CDR3 has 14 amino acids. The chain's CDR3 is CASTLGVGVYGYTF. The CDR3 DNA reads TGTGCCAGCACCCTCGGGGTAGGGGTCTATGGCTACACCTTC.

Details on this clonotype: A single base separates this from a much larger clone, so it may be a read error. This sequence joins TRBV27 and TRBJ2-1; D gene uncertain. The last part of the DNA fits TRBJ2-7 better; the J call may be wrong. In germline, CDR1 is MNHEY, CDR2 SMNVEV (reference sequence). CDR3 length: 14 amino acids. In nucleotides, the CDR3 is TGTGCCAGCACCCCATGGAGTGGCTACAATGAGCAGTACTTC. It yields the protein CASTPWSGYNEQYF.

In this sample, this clonotype turned up many times. The chain carries TRBV20-1 and TRBJ2-1, with 10 bases lining up with TRBD1. V gave up 0 bases and J gave up 8 bases; unmatched junction bases: 4. The CDR3 length is 14 residues. In germline, CDR1 is DFQATT, CDR2 SNEGSKA (reference sequence). CDR3 coding DNA: TGCAGTGCTAGAGATTCGACAGGGGGCGATGAGCAGTTCTTC. This encodes CSARDSTGGDEQFF.

This clonotype was seen repeatedly, ten times or more. The chain employs TRBV6-1 and TRBJ2-1; the match to TRBD2 covers 8 bases. The germline gives CDR1 MNHNS, CDR2 SASEGT. The CDR3 length is 19 residues. Germline trimming cut 6 bases from V and 0 bases from J; bases unmatched to any gene: 16. The CDR3 DNA reads as TGTGCCAGCAGCCTAATCGTGGCTAGCGGGCAGAGCTCCTACAATGAGCAGTTCTTC. This gives the protein CASSLIVASGQSSYNEQFF.

V gene TRBV4-2 combines with J gene TRBJ2-3, with D hard to call. The germline CDR1 and CDR2 sequences are LGHNA and YNFKEQ. Trimming left V 0 bases short and J 1 base short, with 8 bases between. This CDR3 comprises 15 residues. The CDR3 sequence is CASSQENARTDTQYF. The CDR3 nucleotides are TGTGCCAGCAGCCAAGAGAACGCCCGCACAGATACGCAGTATTTT.

This clonotype was seen more than once but under ten times. The chain recombines TRBV12-3 or TRBV12-4 with TRBJ2-7; 11 nucleotides line up with TRBD2. The CDR3 is 15 residues long. V gave up 3 bases and J gave up 4 bases; unmatched junction bases: 5. The CDR3 reads CASSLATSGAYEQYF. The DNA for the CDR3 is TGTGCCAGCAGTTTGGCGACTAGCGGGGCGTACGAGCAGTACTTC.

Ten or more counts support this clonotype. The CDR3 DNA reads as TGTGCCAGCAGTTCCTTAAGGACAGGGGGCTACGAGCAGTACTTC. Translation gives CASSSLRTGGYEQYF. This chain links TRBV6-2 or TRBV6-3 with TRBJ2-7; the match to TRBD1 covers 10 bases. V lost 4 bases to trimming and J lost 3 bases; unmatched junction nucleotides: 6. Germline V gene data show CDR1 as MNHEY and CDR2 as SVGEGT. The CDR3 contains 15 residues.

The gene calls are TRBV27 and TRBJ2-3; D possibly matches TRBD1 or TRBD2 (6 bases each). V was shortened by 4 bases and J by 3 bases, with 17 bases between the two germline ends. The CDR3 totals 16 residues. The V gene's germline CDR1 is MNHEY and CDR2 SMNVEV (reference sequence). The chain's CDR3 is CASSYRMEGGTDTQYF. In DNA form, the CDR3 reads TGTGCCAGCAGTTATCGGATGGAGGGGGGAACAGATACGCAGTATTTT.

Concerning this clonotype: A junction boundary mismatches the germline segment, possibly from a read error. The J gene is TRBJ2-2, the V gene TRBV29-1; TRBD2 is a possible D gene (6 bases). The CDR3 covers 15 residues. Germline loops: CDR1 SQVTM, CDR2 ANQGSEA. The CDR3 bases are TGCAGCGTTTTAGTCCGGGCGAAAAGCACCGGGGGGCTGTTTTTT. It specifies CSVLVRAKSTGGLFF.

This clonotype was detected many times. The J gene is TRBJ2-4, the V gene TRBV6-2 or TRBV6-3, with TRBD1 matching over 7 bases. Unmatched junction bases numbered 10, after V lost 2 bases and J lost 9 bases. Germline CDR1 is MNHEY and CDR2 is SVGEGT. This CDR3 is 15 amino acids long. The CDR3 reads CASSYRTGIQSIQYF. The CDR3 DNA is TGTGCCAGCAGTTACAGGACAGGAATACAGAGCATTCAGTACTTC.

This clonotype was detected ten times or more. J is TRBJ2-3 and V is TRBV28; a possible D gene is TRBD1 (6 bases). The germline V and J ends were trimmed by 3 bases and 3 bases, with 10 bases remaining between them. This CDR3 region has 14 residues. Germline loops: CDR1 MDHEN, CDR2 SYDVKM. The CDR3 coding sequence is TGTGCCAGCAGTTTGTATAGGGGGACAGATACGCAGTATTTT. Translated: CASSLYRGTDTQYF. Complete variable domain (other parts from reference TRBV28 and TRBJ2-3): DVKVTQSSRYLVKRTGEKVFLECVQDMDHENMFWYRQDPGLGLRLIYFSYDVKMKEKGDIPEGYSVSREKKERFSLILESASTNQTSMYLCASSLYRGTDTQYFGPGTRLTVL.

This rearrangement joins TRBV19 to TRBJ2-5; the D call may be TRBD1 or TRBD2 (7 bases each). The length of the CDR3 is 15 residues. The germline V gene has CDR1 LNHDA and CDR2 SQIVND (reference sequence). Trimming took 5 bases from V and 5 from J, leaving 18 bases between them. The CDR3 protein is CASSPLGGGGETQYF. The CDR3 DNA sequence: TGTGCCAGTAGTCCCCTGGGAGGGGGCGGGGAGACCCAGTACTTC. The full variable domain, rest sourced from reference TRBV19 and TRBJ2-5, is DGGITQSPKYLFRKEGQNVTLSCEQNLNHDAMYWYRQDPGQGLRLIYYSQIVNDFQKGDIAEGYSVSREKKESFPLTVTSAQKNPTAFYLCASSPLGGGGETQYFGPGTRLLVL.

This clonotype was counted ten times or more. The chain employs TRBV27 and TRBJ2-7; TRBD1 aligns across 8 bases. This CDR3 spans 19 amino acids. Per the germline V gene, CDR1 is MNHEY and CDR2 is SMNVEV (reference sequence). V was clipped by 4 bases and J by 2 bases; unmatched bases: 19. The CDR3 here is CASSSRLLVPGQATYEQYF. In DNA form, the CDR3 reads TGTGCCAGCAGTTCCCGTCTACTCGTCCCGGGACAGGCTACCTACGAGCAGTACTTC.

The CDR3 region is CASSPLSGRNTGELFF. CDR3 nucleotide sequence: TGTGCCAGCAGCCCGCTTAGCGGGAGAAACACCGGGGAGCTGTTTTTT. V usage is TRBV14 and J usage is TRBJ2-2, with TRBD2 identical over 9 bases. With V trimmed by 4 bases and J by 2 bases, 5 bases remained unmatched. Germline-derived CDR1 and CDR2 are SGHDN and FVKESK. The CDR3 has 16 residues.

There are a few counts of this clonotype. CDR3 nucleotides: TGTGCCAGCAGTTACTCAGGACTAGCAGATACGCAGTATTTT. Amino acids: CASSYSGLADTQYF. The chain carries TRBV6-2 or TRBV6-3 and TRBJ2-3; 7 nucleotides agree with TRBD2. The CDR3 has 14 residues. V shed 0 bases and J 4 bases; nucleotides not matched to a gene: 1. Germline assignment: CDR1 MNHEY and CDR2 SVGEGT.